This TCR beta chain was sequenced for a study of PD-1 blockade in classical Hodgkin lymphoma. Study-wide results and limits: Reported findings placed baseline TCR diversity lower in newly diagnosed patients (compared with healthy donors).

This clone was recorded once. Its cognate antigen is unknown. Method: immunoSEQ multiplex PCR; TCRdb's copy keeps in-frame clones and lacks some. The table shows about 28,000 clones, with roughly four fifths occurring only once. This CDR3 is 15 amino acids long. The germline V and J ends were trimmed by 0 bases and 1 base, with 8 bases remaining between them. Germline CDR1 reads SGHRS; CDR2 reads YFSETQ. Regarding time point: cycle 4 day 1 (C4D1), after 5 to 7 weeks of nivolumab. With no exception, relapse followed autologous stem cell transplantation in all patients, and brentuximab vedotin exposure varied. Isolation of CD4+ T cells from thawed PBMCs was performed by magnetic negative selection.

Source: CD4+ T cells from blood, taken before the fourth cycle of nivolumab. The chain carries TRBV5-1 and TRBJ2-1, with no clear D. The TCR was taken from a human donor with classical Hodgkin lymphoma. The CDR3 protein is CASSLAALSYNEQFF. In DNA form, the CDR3 reads TGCGCCAGCAGCTTGGCCGCCCTATCCTACAATGAGCAGTTCTTC.